This T cell receptor beta chain was obtained from a study of cytomegalovirus exposure and HLA in healthy donors. PCR involved 60 Vbeta and 13 Jbeta primers. Clones were sequenced by immunoSEQ multiplex PCR, and TCRdb holds only the in-frame ones, with some missing. The sample records roughly 150,000 clones, around 73% being singletons. After removal of 5 bases from V and 4 bases from J, the junction contained 5 bases not matched to a gene. The CDR3 has 14 amino acids. Germline V gene lookup returns CDR1 MNHEY and CDR2 SVGAGI. Note on this clone: Its antigen is undetermined.

Each donor was nominally healthy when sampled (though unrecorded immune exposures were likely). Study conclusions and caveats: Some segments of the V type, notably TRBV6-2 and TRBV6-3, were excluded as indistinguishable. A link between a missense DCLRE1C variant and TCR beta V- and J-gene trimming emerged from a later analysis. HLA-A and HLA-B allele assignments for most subjects were reportedly predicted accurately using TCR beta sequences.

The sequenced sample consisted of PBMCs. This chain connects TRBV6-5 to TRBJ2-7; 10 nucleotides match TRBD1. The origin of this receptor is a male donor in good health and CMV-seronegative. Written as DNA, the CDR3 is TGTGCCAGCAGTGGGACAGGGGTAGGTTACGAGCAGTACTTC. Protein product: CASSGTGVGYEQYF.